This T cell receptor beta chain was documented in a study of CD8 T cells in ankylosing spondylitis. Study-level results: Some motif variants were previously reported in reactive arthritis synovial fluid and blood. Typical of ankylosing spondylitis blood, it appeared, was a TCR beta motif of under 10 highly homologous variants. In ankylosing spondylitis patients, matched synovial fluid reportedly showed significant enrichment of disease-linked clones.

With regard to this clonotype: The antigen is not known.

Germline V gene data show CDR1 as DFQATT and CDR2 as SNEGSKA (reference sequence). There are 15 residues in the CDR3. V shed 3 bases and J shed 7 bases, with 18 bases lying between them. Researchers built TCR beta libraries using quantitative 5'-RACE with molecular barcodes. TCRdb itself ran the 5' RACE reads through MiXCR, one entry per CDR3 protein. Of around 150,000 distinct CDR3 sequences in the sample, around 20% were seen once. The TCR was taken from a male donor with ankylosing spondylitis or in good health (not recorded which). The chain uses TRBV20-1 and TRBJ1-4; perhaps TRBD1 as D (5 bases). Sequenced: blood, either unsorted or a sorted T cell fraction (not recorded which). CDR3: CSASGAGVRVEKLFF. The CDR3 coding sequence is TGCAGTGCTAGTGGTGCGGGGGTTCGCGTTGAAAAACTGTTTTTT.